Presented here are 19 T cell receptor beta chains from one specimen sequenced in a study of CXCR3-negative and CXCR3-positive naive CD8 T cells. UMI-labeled TRB cDNA libraries were prepared by 5' RACE. No DNA is given; TCRdb re-called the 5' RACE reads and lists each CDR3 protein once. Found here are 92,000 or so distinct CDR3 sequences; the top ten clones hold approximately 1.1%. The specimen was naive CXCR3- CD8+ T cells from blood. Regarding subset: CD45RO-CCR7+CD27+CD95- naive CD8+ T cells lacking CXCR3 (TNR3-). The receptors come from a human donor in good health. Some clones in this sample may be carry-over from other donors' samples.

V and J are TRBV2 and TRBJ2-7. The CDR3 contains 12 residues. CDR1 and CDR2 (germline): SNHLY, FYNNEI. CDR3 in amino acids: CASSGSSYEQYF.

The chain carries TRBV5-1 and TRBJ1-1. This CDR3 spans 13 amino acids. Per the germline V gene, CDR1 is SGHRS and CDR2 is YFSETQ. The CDR3 loop reads CASSLDLNTEAFF.

The chain employs TRBV19 and TRBJ1-5; with no DNA, the TCRdb D assignment of TRBD1 cannot be verified. CDR1 LNHDA and CDR2 SQIVND come from the germline V gene (reference sequence). This CDR3 comprises 13 residues. CDR3 sequence: CASSAQGVQPQHF. The variable domain in full, completed from reference TRBV19 and TRBJ1-5, reads DGGITQSPKYLFRKEGQNVTLSCEQNLNHDAMYWYRQDPGQGLRLIYYSQIVNDFQKGDIAEGYSVSREKKESFPLTVTSAQKNPTAFYLCASSAQGVQPQHFGDGTRLSIL.

The gene calls are TRBV6-2 or TRBV6-3 and TRBJ2-1; TCRdb designates TRBD2, a call that cannot be tested without DNA. The CDR3 has 16 amino acids. Germline CDR1 reads MNHEY; CDR2 reads SVGEGT. CDR3 protein: CASSYTGLGGSQGQFF.

This rearrangement joins TRBV29-1 to TRBJ1-2. The CDR3 is 13 residues long. Germline V lookup: CDR1 SQVTM, CDR2 ANQGSEA. The CDR3 here is CSVETRDSYGYTF.

The rearrangement uses TRBV12-3 or TRBV12-4 and TRBJ2-1; TCRdb designates TRBD1, a call that cannot be tested without DNA. CDR3 length: 13 amino acids. CDR3 amino acids: CASSFRGGDEQFF.

The rearrangement links TRBV29-1 to TRBJ2-6. There are 13 residues in the CDR3. Germline V gene lookup returns CDR1 SQVTM and CDR2 ANQGSEA. The CDR3 is CSAELSGANVLTF.

V gene TRBV28 combines with J gene TRBJ2-7; there is no DNA to check the TCRdb D call of TRBD1. Germline loops: CDR1 MDHEN, CDR2 SYDVKM. The length of the CDR3 is 15 residues. CDR3 loop: CASSLRFTGASEQYF.

The genes are TRBV7-3 and TRBJ2-7; the D call of TRBD1 rests on TCRdb alone, since no DNA is present to check it. Per the germline V gene, CDR1 is SGHTA and CDR2 is FQGTGA. This CDR3 contains 14 residues. CDR3 protein: CASSPEAGFYEQYF.

This rearrangement joins TRBV12-3 or TRBV12-4 to TRBJ1-1. CDR3 size: 11 residues. CDR3 residues: CASSTPTEAFF.

V gene TRBV6-5 combines with J gene TRBJ2-7; as DNA is missing, the TRBD1 call by TCRdb cannot be tested. Germline-derived CDR1 and CDR2 are MNHEY and SVGAGI. This CDR3 has 13 amino acids. This CDR3 is CASRPQGGYEQYF.

V is TRBV7-8 and J is TRBJ2-3. The CDR3 sequence is 12 residues long. Looked up from germline, CDR1 is SGHVS and CDR2 is FQNEAQ. This CDR3 reads CASSPDPNTQYF.

This chain links TRBV11-1 with TRBJ2-2; TCRdb picks TRBD1, but there is no DNA to check that call. CDR3 length: 15 residues. Per germline, CDR1 SGHAT and CDR2 FQDESV (reference sequence). The CDR3: CASSFRQGVTGELFF. Full variable domain (rest looked up from reference TRBV11-1 and TRBJ2-2): EAEVAQSPRYKITEKSQAVAFWCDPISGHATLYWYRQILGQGPELLVQFQDESVVDDSQLPKDRFSAERLKGVDSTLKIQPAELGDSAMYLCASSFRQGVTGELFFGEGSRLTVL.

This chain connects TRBV20-1 to TRBJ2-4; the D gene TCRdb calls, TRBD2, cannot be checked with no DNA. This CDR3 region has 17 residues. The V gene's germline CDR1 is DFQATT and CDR2 SNEGSKA (reference sequence). The CDR3 sequence is CSARRPTSGGAGNIQYF.

This chain uses TRBV4-1 with TRBJ1-1. This CDR3 spans 15 amino acids. Germline assignment: CDR1 MGHRA and CDR2 YSYEKL. The CDR3 protein is CASSQDRMDGTEAFF.

The chain uses TRBV6-2 or TRBV6-3 and TRBJ2-1; without DNA, the TCRdb call of TRBD1 cannot be checked. This CDR3 spans 13 amino acids. CDR1 is MNHEY, CDR2 SVGEGT, per germline. This CDR3 is CASSSFGADEQFF.

The genes are TRBV29-1 and TRBJ2-6; TCRdb's D call, TRBD1, is unchecked because there is no DNA. This CDR3 is built from 17 residues. The germline CDR1 and CDR2 sequences are SQVTM and ANQGSEA. The CDR3: CSVVPGQGPWGANVLTF. The full variable domain, in which reference TRBV29-1 and TRBJ2-6 provide the parts outside the CDR3, is SAVISQKPSRDICQRGTSLTIQCQVDSQVTMMFWYRQQPGQSLTLIATANQGSEATYESGFVIDKFPISRPNLTFSTLTVSNMSPEDSSIYLCSVVPGQGPWGANVLTFGAGSRLTVL.

The chain links TRBV9 to TRBJ1-2. The CDR3 length is 12 residues. Germline V gene lookup returns CDR1 SGDLS and CDR2 YYNGEE. CDR3: CASSSGLRHYTF.

V usage is TRBV2 and J usage is TRBJ2-5; the D call from TCRdb, TRBD2, cannot be confirmed without DNA. This CDR3 region has 15 residues. Germline CDR1 and CDR2: SNHLY and FYNNEI. This CDR3 reads CASSGGLAEEETQYF.